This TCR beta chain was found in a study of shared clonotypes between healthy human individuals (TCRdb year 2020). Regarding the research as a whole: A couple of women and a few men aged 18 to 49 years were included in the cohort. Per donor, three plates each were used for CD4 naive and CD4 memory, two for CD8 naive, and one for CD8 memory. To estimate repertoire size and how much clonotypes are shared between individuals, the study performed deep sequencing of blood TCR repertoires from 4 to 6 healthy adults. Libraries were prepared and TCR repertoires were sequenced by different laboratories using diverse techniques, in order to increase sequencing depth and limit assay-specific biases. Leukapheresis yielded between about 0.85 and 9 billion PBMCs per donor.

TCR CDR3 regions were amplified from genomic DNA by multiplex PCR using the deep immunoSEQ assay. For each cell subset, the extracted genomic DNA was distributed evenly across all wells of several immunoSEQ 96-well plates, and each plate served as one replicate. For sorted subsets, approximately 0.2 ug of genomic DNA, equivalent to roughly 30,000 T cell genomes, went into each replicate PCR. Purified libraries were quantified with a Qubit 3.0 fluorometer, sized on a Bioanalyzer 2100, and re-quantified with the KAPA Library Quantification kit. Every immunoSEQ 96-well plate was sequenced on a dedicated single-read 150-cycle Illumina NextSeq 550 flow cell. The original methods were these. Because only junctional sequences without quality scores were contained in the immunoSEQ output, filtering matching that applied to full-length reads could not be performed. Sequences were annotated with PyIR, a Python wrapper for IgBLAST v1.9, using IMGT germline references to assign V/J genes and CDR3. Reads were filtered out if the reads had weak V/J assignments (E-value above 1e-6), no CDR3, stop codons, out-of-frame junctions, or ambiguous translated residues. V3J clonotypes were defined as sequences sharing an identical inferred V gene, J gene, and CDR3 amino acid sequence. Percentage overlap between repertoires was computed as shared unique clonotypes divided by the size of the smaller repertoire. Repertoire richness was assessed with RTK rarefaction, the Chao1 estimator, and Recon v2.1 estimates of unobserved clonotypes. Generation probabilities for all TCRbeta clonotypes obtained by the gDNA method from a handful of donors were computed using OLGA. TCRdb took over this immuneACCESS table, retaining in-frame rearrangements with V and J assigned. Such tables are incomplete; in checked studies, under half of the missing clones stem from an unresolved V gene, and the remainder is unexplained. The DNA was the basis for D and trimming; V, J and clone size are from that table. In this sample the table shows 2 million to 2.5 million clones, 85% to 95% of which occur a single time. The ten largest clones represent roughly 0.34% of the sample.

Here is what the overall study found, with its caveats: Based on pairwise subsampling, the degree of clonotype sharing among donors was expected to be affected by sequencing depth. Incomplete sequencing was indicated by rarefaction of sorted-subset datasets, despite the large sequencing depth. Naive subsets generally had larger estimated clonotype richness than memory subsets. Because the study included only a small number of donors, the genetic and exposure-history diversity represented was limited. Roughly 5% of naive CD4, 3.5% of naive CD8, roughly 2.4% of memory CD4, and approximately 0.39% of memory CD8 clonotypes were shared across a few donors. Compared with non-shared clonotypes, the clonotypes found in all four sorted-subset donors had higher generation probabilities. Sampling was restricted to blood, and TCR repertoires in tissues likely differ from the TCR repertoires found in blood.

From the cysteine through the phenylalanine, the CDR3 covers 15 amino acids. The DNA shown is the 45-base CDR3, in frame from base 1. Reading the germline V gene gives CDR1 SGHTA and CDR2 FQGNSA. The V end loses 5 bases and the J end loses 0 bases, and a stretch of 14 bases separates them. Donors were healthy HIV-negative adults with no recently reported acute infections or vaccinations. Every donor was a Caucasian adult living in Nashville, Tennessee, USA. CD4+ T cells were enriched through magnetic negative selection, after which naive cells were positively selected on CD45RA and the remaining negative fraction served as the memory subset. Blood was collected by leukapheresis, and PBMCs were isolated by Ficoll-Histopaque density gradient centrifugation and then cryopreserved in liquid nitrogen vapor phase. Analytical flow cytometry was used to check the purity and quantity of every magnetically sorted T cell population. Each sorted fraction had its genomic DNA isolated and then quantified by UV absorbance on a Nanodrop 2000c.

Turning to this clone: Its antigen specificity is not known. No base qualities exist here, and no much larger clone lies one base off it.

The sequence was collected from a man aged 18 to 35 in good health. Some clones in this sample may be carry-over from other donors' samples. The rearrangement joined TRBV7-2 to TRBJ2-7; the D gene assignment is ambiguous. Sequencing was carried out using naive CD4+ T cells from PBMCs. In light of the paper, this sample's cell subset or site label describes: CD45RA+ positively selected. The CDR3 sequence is CASSQSRASSYEQYF. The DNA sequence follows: TGTGCCAGCAGCCAAAGTAGGGCGAGCTCCTACGAGCAGTACTTC.